The present T cell receptor (beta chain) was sequenced within a study of shared clonotypes between healthy human individuals. V dropped 3 bases and J dropped 8 bases, with 9 bases sitting between them. The germline V gene has CDR1 MNHNS and CDR2 SASEGT. This CDR3 spans 12 amino acids. TCRdb keeps only in-frame clones here, not all; method: immunoSEQ multiplex PCR. The sample contains over a million clones, 75% to 85% of which appear only once. Sequencing was performed on memory CD4+ T cells from PBMCs. The subset: CD45RA-negative fraction. The rearrangement links TRBV6-1 to TRBJ2-3; D unclear. This TCR was recovered from a man aged 18-30 years in good health. Some clones in this sample may be carry-over from other donors' samples. The CDR3 reads CASSDRYGTQYF. CDR3 bases: TGTGCCAGCAGTGACCGATACGGTACGCAGTATTTT.